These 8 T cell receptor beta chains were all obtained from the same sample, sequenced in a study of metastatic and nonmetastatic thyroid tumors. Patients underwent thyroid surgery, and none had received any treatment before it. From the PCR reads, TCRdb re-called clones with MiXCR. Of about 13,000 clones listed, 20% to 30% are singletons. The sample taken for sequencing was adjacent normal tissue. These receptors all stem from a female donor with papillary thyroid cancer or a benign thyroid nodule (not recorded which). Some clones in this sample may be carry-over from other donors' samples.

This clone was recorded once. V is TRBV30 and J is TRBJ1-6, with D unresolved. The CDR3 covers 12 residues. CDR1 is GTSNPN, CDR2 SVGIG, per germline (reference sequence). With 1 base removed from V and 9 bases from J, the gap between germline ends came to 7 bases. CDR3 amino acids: CAWSGKSSPLHF. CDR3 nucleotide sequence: TGTGCCTGGAGTGGAAAGAGTTCACCCCTCCACTTT.

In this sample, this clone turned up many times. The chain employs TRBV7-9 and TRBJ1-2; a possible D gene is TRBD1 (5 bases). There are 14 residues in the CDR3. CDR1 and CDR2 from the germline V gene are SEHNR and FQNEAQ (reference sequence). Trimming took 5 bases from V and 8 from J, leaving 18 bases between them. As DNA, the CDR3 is TGTGCCAGCAGCCCGTCCTGGGGGGATCGGGGCTACACCTTC. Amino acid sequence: CASSPSWGDRGYTF. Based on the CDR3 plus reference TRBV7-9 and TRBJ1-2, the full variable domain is DTGVSQNPRHKITKRGQNVTFRCDPISEHNRLYWYRQTLGQGPEFLTYFQNEAQLEKSRLLSDRFSAERPKGSFSTLEIQRTEQGDSAMYLCASSPSWGDRGYTFGSGTRLTVV.

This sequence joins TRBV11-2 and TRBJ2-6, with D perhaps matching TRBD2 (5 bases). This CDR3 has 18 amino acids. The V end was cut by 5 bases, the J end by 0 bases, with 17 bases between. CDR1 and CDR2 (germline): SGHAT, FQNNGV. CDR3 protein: CASSESLPGISGANVLTF. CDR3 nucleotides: TGTGCCAGCAGCGAGAGCTTACCCGGGATCTCTGGGGCCAACGTCCTGACTTTC.

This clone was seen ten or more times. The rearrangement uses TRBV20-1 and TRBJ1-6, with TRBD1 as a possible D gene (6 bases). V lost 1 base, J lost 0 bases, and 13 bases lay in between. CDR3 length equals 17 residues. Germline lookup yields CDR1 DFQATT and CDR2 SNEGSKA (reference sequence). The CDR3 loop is CSARVNRVLSYNSPLHF. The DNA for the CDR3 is TGCAGTGCTAGAGTTAACAGGGTTCTCTCCTATAATTCACCCCTCCACTTT.

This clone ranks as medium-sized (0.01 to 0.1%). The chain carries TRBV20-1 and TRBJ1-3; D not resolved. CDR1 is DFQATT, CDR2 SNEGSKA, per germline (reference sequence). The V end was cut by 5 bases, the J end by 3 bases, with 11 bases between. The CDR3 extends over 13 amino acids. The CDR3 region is CSADPLGGNTIYF. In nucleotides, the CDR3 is TGCAGTGCTGACCCCTTAGGTGGAAACACCATATATTTT.

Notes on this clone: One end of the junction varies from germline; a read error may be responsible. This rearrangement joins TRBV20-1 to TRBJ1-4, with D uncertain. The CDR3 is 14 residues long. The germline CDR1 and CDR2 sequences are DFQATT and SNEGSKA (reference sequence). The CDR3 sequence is CSADSASGIEKLLF. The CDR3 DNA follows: TGCAGTGCAGACTCGGCGTCTGGGATTGAAAAACTGCTTTTT.

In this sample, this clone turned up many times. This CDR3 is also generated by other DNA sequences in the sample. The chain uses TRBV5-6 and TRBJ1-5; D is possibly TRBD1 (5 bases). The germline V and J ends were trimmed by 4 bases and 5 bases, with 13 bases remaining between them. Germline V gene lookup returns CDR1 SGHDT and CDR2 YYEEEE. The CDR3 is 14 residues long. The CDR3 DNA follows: TGTGCCAGCAGCCTGGGGGGGACTGATCAGCCCCAGCATTTT. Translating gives CASSLGGTDQPQHF.

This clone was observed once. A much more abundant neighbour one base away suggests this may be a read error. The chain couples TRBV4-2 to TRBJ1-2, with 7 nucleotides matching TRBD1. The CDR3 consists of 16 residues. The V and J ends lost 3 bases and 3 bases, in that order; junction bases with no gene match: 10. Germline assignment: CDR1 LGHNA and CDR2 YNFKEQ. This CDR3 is CASSHGGRGRDYGYTF. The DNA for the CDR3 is TGTGCCAGCAGCCACGGCGGCAGGGGGAGGGACTATGGCTACACCTTC.